A single sample is the source of the 10 T cell receptor beta chains below, sequenced in a study of T cells in Graves' hyperthyroidism and ophthalmopathy. Using RNA transcripts as the source, TCR beta CDR3 regions were amplified. When the TCR CDR3 underwent first-round RT-PCR, the HTBI primer set was used. TCRdb reprocessed the multiplex PCR reads with MiXCR, giving one entry per CDR3 protein. The table includes about 290,000 distinct CDR3 sequences, roughly an eighth detected once. Sequenced input: blood. Source of these receptors: a woman aged 35 to 49 with Graves' hyperthyroidism.

This clonotype was recorded at least ten times. V usage is TRBV19 and J usage is TRBJ1-1; perhaps TRBD1 as D (6 bases). V lost 4 bases and J 0 bases, leaving 12 bases between the germline ends. Germline lookup yields CDR1 LNHDA and CDR2 SQIVND (reference sequence). The CDR3 extends over 15 amino acids. CDR3 nucleotides: TGTGCCAGTAGTACAGACAGGCTCCTGAACACTGAAGCTTTCTTT. This translates into CASSTDRLLNTEAFF.

This clonotype has a count of ten or more. DNA of the CDR3: TGTGCCAGCAGACCGGAGGACTGGTACCAGCCCCAGCATTTT. Protein product: CASRPEDWYQPQHF. The chain uses TRBV2 and TRBJ1-5; D is unresolved. The germline V gene has CDR1 SNHLY and CDR2 FYNNEI. The CDR3 runs 14 residues. Trimming cost V 6 bases and J 7 bases, with 16 bases left between them.

This chain joins TRBV19 and TRBJ1-6; 9 bases fit TRBD1. Germline V CDR1 and CDR2: LNHDA, SQIVND (reference sequence). The CDR3 runs 14 residues. The junction had 6 bases not matched to a gene; V was cut back by 6 bases and J by 9 bases. The CDR3 DNA reads as TGTGCCAGTAGCATGACAGGGGGTACTTCACCCCTCCACTTT. Protein product: CASSMTGGTSPLHF.

This clonotype was seen many times. The rearrangement links TRBV20-1 to TRBJ2-1, with D possibly being TRBD1 (6 bases). Germline V CDR1 and CDR2: DFQATT, SNEGSKA (reference sequence). Trimming left V 4 bases short and J 0 bases short, with 13 bases between. This CDR3 contains 15 residues. The CDR3, as DNA: TGCAGTGCTAAAAAGGGGGAGAGCTCCTACAATGAGCAGTTCTTC. Its translation: CSAKKGESSYNEQFF.

The chain is built from TRBV5-1 and TRBJ2-2; 8 bases match TRBD1. Germline V gene sequence: CDR1 SGHRS, CDR2 YFSETQ. This CDR3 is 14 amino acids long. Losses at the gene ends were 6 bases for V and 7 bases for J; bases not matched to a gene: 8. CDR3 sequence reads: CASNPGGSIGELFF. CDR3 bases: TGCGCCAGCAACCCAGGGGGCAGTATCGGGGAGCTGTTTTTT.

This clonotype was found many times. The chain links TRBV28 to TRBJ1-2; TRBD1 is a possible D gene (5 bases). The ends were cut back, 10 bases at V and 6 bases at J, with 30 bases in the middle. CDR1 is MDHEN, CDR2 SYDVKM, per germline. This CDR3 spans 17 amino acids. The CDR3 coding sequence is TGTGCCACTCTTCGGCCAATGGGGGTGAACAAAAAAAATGGCTACACCTTC. This encodes CATLRPMGVNKKNGYTF.

This clonotype was recorded at least ten times. The rearrangement joins TRBV3-1 to TRBJ2-5; D possibly matches TRBD1 or TRBD2 (6 bases each). Germline-derived CDR1 and CDR2 are LGHDT and YNNKEL (reference sequence). V was trimmed by 2 bases and J by 2 bases, leaving 12 bases between them. This CDR3 spans 15 amino acids. The CDR3 bases are TGTGCCAGCAGCCAACGCGGAGGGGGGCAAGAGACCCAGTACTTC. Amino acids: CASSQRGGGQETQYF.

This clonotype was observed once. Compared with germline, one end of the junction differs, possibly owing to a read error. This chain uses TRBV2 with TRBJ1-2; D uncertain. The CDR3 consists of 9 residues. Germline V gene data show CDR1 as SNHLY and CDR2 as FYNNEI. The CDR3 loop is CASSEGSHF. CDR3 in DNA: TGTGCCAGCAGCGAAGGTAGCCACTTC. Full variable domain (rest looked up from reference TRBV2 and TRBJ1-2): EPEVTQTPSHQVTQMGQEVILRCVPISNHLYFYWYRQILGQKVEFLVSFYNNEISEKSEIFDDQFSVERPDGSNFTLKIRSTKLEDSAMYFCASSEGSHFGSGTRLTVV.

This clonotype has ten or more counts. The rearrangement joins TRBV13 to TRBJ1-1; TRBD1 aligns across 8 bases. Germline assignment: CDR1 PRHDT and CDR2 FYEKMQ (reference sequence). This CDR3 is built from 13 residues. V shed 5 bases and J 8 bases; nucleotides not matched to a gene: 7. The CDR3, as DNA: TGTGCCAGCAGCCTCGACAGGGGTAAGGAAGCTTTCTTT. It translates to CASSLDRGKEAFF.

This clonotype was detected many times. The V gene is TRBV28, the J gene TRBJ1-2; no reliable D call. Germline V lookup: CDR1 MDHEN, CDR2 SYDVKM. The CDR3 extends over 18 amino acids. V lost 2 bases and J 1 base, leaving 20 bases between the germline ends. The chain's CDR3 is CASSLRIVRVSHNYGYTF. CDR3 nucleotides: TGTGCCAGCAGTTTAAGAATCGTAAGGGTCAGTCATAACTATGGCTACACCTTC.